This T cell receptor (beta chain) emerged from a study of CD8+ T cells in alopecia areata. Background on the study: Tofacitinib therapy lasting 6 to 18 months was followed by 6 months off drug.

A remark on this clone: Its antigen remains unknown.

Study-wide results and limits: Scalp lesions, especially in alopecia totalis/universalis, had higher clonality than normal scalp. Possibly because of HLA-related factors, TCR sharing was less clear across patients than in mice.

The CDR3 loop spans 18 amino acids. V lost 0 bases, J lost 0 bases, and 13 bases lay in between. Germline V gives CDR1 SGDLS, CDR2 YYNGEE. Reverse transcription of extracted RNA yielded cDNA, which provided the sequencing template. The data were produced by immunoSEQ multiplex PCR, yet TCRdb's version contains in-frame clones alone and is incomplete. The sample includes about 150,000 clones, approximately 87% of them seen just once. CD4+ and CD8+ T cells were sorted from PBMCs stained for CD3, CD4 and CD8. The TCR originated in a human donor with alopecia areata. The rearrangement joins TRBV9 to TRBJ2-6, with a possible D match to TRBD1 (5 bases). Material: CD8+ T cells sorted from blood, obtained at week 0. The CDR3 loop reads CASSVAYRIPSGANVLTF. The CDR3 bases are TGTGCCAGCAGCGTAGCTTACAGGATCCCCTCTGGGGCCAACGTCCTGACTTTC. Based on the CDR3 plus reference TRBV9 and TRBJ2-6, the full variable domain is DSGVTQTPKHLITATGQRVTLRCSPRSGDLSVYWYQQSLDQGLQFLIQYYNGEERAKGNILERFSAQQFPDLHSELNLSSLELGDSALYFCASSVAYRIPSGANVLTFGAGSRLTVL.